The next 20 T cell receptor beta chains were all read from a single sample in a study of response to subunit inactivated influenza vaccine. TCRdb analysed the RT-PCR reads with MiXCR anew, one entry per CDR3 protein. Here the sample spans hundreds of thousands of distinct CDR3 sequences, about 18% being singletons. This material consisted of PBMCs from blood, taken around 5 days after vaccination. The receptors shown here come from a man aged 50-60 years who received an inactivated influenza vaccine.

This CDR3 is CASSQDGWRDEKLFF. The CDR3 DNA is TGCGCCAGCAGCCAAGATGGGTGGAGGGATGAAAAACTGTTTTTT. The genes are TRBV4-1 and TRBJ1-4; D uncertain. The length of the CDR3 is 15 residues. Trimming cost V 0 bases and J 6 bases, with 11 bases left between them. CDR1 and CDR2 (germline): MGHRA, YSYEKL.

The rearrangement links TRBV25-1 to TRBJ2-1; D gene uncertain. This CDR3 is built from 13 residues. CDR1 is MGHDK, CDR2 SYGVNS, per germline. Trimming shortened V by 6 bases and J by 11 bases, and 17 bases separated the two germline ends. The CDR3 spells CASRMQTGPKQFF. Here the CDR3 DNA reads TGTGCCAGCAGGATGCAAACGGGTCCCAAGCAGTTCTTC.

This sequence joins TRBV20-1 and TRBJ2-7; TRBD1 agrees at 7 bases. The CDR3 sequence is 18 residues long. Looked up from germline, CDR1 is DFQATT and CDR2 is SNEGSKA (reference sequence). With 3 bases clipped from V and 0 bases from J, the junction kept 17 bases outside the gene matches. The chain's CDR3 is CSARDSDRVGSSSYEQYF. As DNA, the CDR3 is TGCAGTGCTAGGGACTCAGACAGGGTTGGGTCTAGCTCCTACGAGCAGTACTTC.

The rearrangement uses TRBV4-1 and TRBJ2-1; TRBD1 matches 9 bases. CDR1 and CDR2 from the germline V gene are MGHRA and YSYEKL. This CDR3 contains 18 residues. V was clipped by 3 bases and J by 2 bases; unmatched bases: 11. In DNA, the CDR3 is TGCGCCAGCAGCCAGGAACCGTACACAGGGGGCCCCTACAATGAGCAGTTCTTC. It encodes CASSQEPYTGGPYNEQFF.

This clonotype was seen only a few times. The chain joins TRBV2 to TRBJ2-2; TRBD2 is a possible D gene (6 bases). Per the germline V gene, CDR1 is SNHLY and CDR2 is FYNNEI. CDR3 length: 10 amino acids. Deletions cut 11 bases from V and 11 bases from J, with 12 bases between. CDR3 in amino acids: CASGGTELFF. The CDR3 bases are TGTGCCTCCGGGGGAACTGAGCTGTTTTTT. Full variable domain (missing parts from reference TRBV2 and TRBJ2-2): EPEVTQTPSHQVTQMGQEVILRCVPISNHLYFYWYRQILGQKVEFLVSFYNNEISEKSEIFDDQFSVERPDGSNFTLKIRSTKLEDSAMYFCASGGTELFFGEGSRLTVL.

The V and J genes are TRBV24-1 and TRBJ2-3; D possibly corresponds to TRBD2 (5 bases). CDR1 and CDR2 from the germline V gene are KGHDR and SFDVKD. The CDR3 spans 13 residues. V lost 5 bases and J lost 5, with 10 bases in between. CDR3 DNA sequence: TGTGCCACCAGTGGCCCCGGGGTAGATACGCAGTATTTT. Amino acids: CATSGPGVDTQYF.

In its sample, this clonotype was seen a few times. V and J are TRBV5-1 and TRBJ2-2; 13 bases map to TRBD2. Looked up from germline, CDR1 is SGHRS and CDR2 is YFSETQ. Trimming removed 2 bases from V and 6 bases from J; junction bases left unmatched: 4. This CDR3 contains 16 residues. CDR3 bases: TGCGCCAGCAGCTTCCTCGGACTAGCGGGAGCCGGGGAGCTGTTTTTT. This gives the protein CASSFLGLAGAGELFF.

This chain connects TRBV6-2 or TRBV6-3 to TRBJ2-7, with 8 positions matching TRBD1. The germline gives CDR1 MNHEY, CDR2 SVGEGT. The junction had 9 bases not matched to a gene; V was cut back by 2 bases and J by 3 bases. The CDR3 length is 16 residues. The CDR3 coding sequence is TGTGCCAGCAGTTACACAGGGGGTAATCCCTTCTACGAGCAGTACTTC. The encoded protein is CASSYTGGNPFYEQYF.

This clonotype was observed a few times. V gene TRBV28 combines with J gene TRBJ2-5; 7 bases fit TRBD1. This CDR3 has 14 amino acids. CDR1 and CDR2 (germline): MDHEN, SYDVKM. After removal of 3 bases from V and 2 bases from J, the junction contained 3 bases not matched to a gene. CDR3 protein: CASSFAQGQETQYF. In nucleotides, the CDR3 is TGTGCCAGCAGTTTTGCACAGGGGCAAGAGACCCAGTACTTC. Full variable domain (rest looked up from reference TRBV28 and TRBJ2-5): DVKVTQSSRYLVKRTGEKVFLECVQDMDHENMFWYRQDPGLGLRLIYFSYDVKMKEKGDIPEGYSVSREKKERFSLILESASTNQTSMYLCASSFAQGQETQYFGPGTRLLVL.

This chain connects TRBV5-1 to TRBJ2-1; D remains ambiguous. V lost 4 bases to trimming and J lost 6 bases, with 23 bases between them. The CDR3 spans 17 residues. Looked up from germline, CDR1 is SGHRS and CDR2 is YFSETQ. The CDR3 region is CASSRSLALTFANEQFF. The CDR3, as DNA: TGCGCCAGCAGCAGGTCCTTGGCACTAACCTTCGCCAATGAGCAGTTCTTC.

This clonotype appeared a single time. One junction end disagrees with the germline gene, perhaps due to a read error. The rearrangement uses TRBV5-4 and TRBJ2-7; the match to TRBD1 covers 8 bases. The V gene's germline CDR1 is SGHNT and CDR2 YYREEE (reference sequence). The CDR3 length is 14 residues. CDR3 amino acids: CGSSLQGAIYEQYF. The CDR3 bases are TGTGGCAGCAGCTTGCAGGGGGCGATCTACGAGCAGTACTTC.

This clonotype occurred a few times. V usage is TRBV7-2 and J usage is TRBJ2-1; D possibly uses TRBD1 or TRBD2 (5 bases each). Trimming took 1 base from V and 4 from J, leaving 11 bases between them. Germline V gene lookup returns CDR1 SGHTA and CDR2 FQGNSA. The CDR3 covers 15 residues. CDR3 sequence reads: CASSLDGGWYNEQFF. The CDR3 nucleotides are TGTGCCAGCAGCTTAGATGGGGGTTGGTACAATGAGCAGTTCTTC.

This clonotype showed up just a few times. CDR3 coding DNA: TGTGCCAGCAGTTGGATGCTTACAGGGGCGCGGTACAATGAGCAGTTCTTC. This sequence encodes CASSWMLTGARYNEQFF. The chain joins TRBV27 to TRBJ2-1; 7 positions agree with TRBD1. After removal of 4 bases from V and 4 bases from J, the junction contained 13 bases not matched to a gene. Germline V gene data show CDR1 as MNHEY and CDR2 as SMNVEV (reference sequence). The CDR3 is 17 residues long.

The rearrangement uses TRBV28 and TRBJ2-7; D is perhaps TRBD1 (7 bases). The V gene's germline CDR1 is MDHEN and CDR2 SYDVKM. Trimming took off 2 bases at V and 1 base at J, with 18 bases between the two ends. The length of the CDR3 is 17 residues. CDR3 coding DNA: TGTGCCAGCAGTTTAAGGACTGGGCAGGGGGGTTCCTACGAGCAGTACTTC. This translates into CASSLRTGQGGSYEQYF.

The gene calls are TRBV4-3 and TRBJ2-2; 7 bases fit TRBD2. The CDR3 length is 15 residues. The trim removed 4 bases at V and 4 bases at J, leaving 6 bases unmatched. Germline loops: CDR1 LGHNA, CDR2 YSLEER. This chain's CDR3 is CASSRGSTATGELFF. CDR3 nucleotides: TGCGCCAGCAGCCGCGGGAGTACAGCCACCGGGGAGCTGTTTTTT.

This clonotype was found many times. V usage is TRBV6-6 and J usage is TRBJ2-3, with D possibly TRBD2 on 6 matching bases. The CDR3 covers 11 residues. Per the germline V gene, CDR1 is MNHNY and CDR2 is SVGAGI (reference sequence). V lost 6 bases to trimming and J lost 11 bases, with 12 bases between them. The CDR3 region has the DNA TGTGCCAGCAGGGGAGGAGTGGGGCAGTATTTT. Its protein is CASRGGVGQYF.

In this sample, this clonotype turned up a few times. The chain joins TRBV20-1 to TRBJ2-5, with TRBD1 matching over 9 bases. This CDR3 contains 17 residues. Trimming removed 4 bases from V and 2 bases from J; junction bases left unmatched: 14. Per germline, CDR1 DFQATT and CDR2 SNEGSKA (reference sequence). CDR3 protein: CSAIPGTGNKEQETQYF. The CDR3 DNA sequence: TGCAGTGCTATACCCGGGACAGGGAACAAAGAACAAGAGACCCAGTACTTC.

The chain carries TRBV5-1 and TRBJ2-1, with D perhaps matching TRBD1 (6 bases). V was cut by 4 bases and J by 10 bases, with 12 bases left in between. Germline V CDR1 and CDR2: SGHRS, YFSETQ. The CDR3 covers 12 residues. The CDR3 DNA reads as TGCGCCAGCAGCGTCATCCAGGGGGAGCAGTTCTTC. Protein: CASSVIQGEQFF.

This clonotype was recorded once. This chain uses TRBV5-1 with TRBJ2-1; TRBD2 matches at 11 bases. CDR1 is SGHRS, CDR2 YFSETQ, per germline. This CDR3 spans 14 amino acids. V gave up 2 bases and J gave up 9 bases; unmatched junction bases: 4. The CDR3 reads CASSLTSGSSEQFF. The CDR3 DNA sequence: TGCGCCAGCAGCTTAACTAGCGGGAGTAGTGAGCAGTTCTTC.

The chain is built from TRBV5-1 and TRBJ2-3; D possibly corresponds to TRBD1 (5 bases). The germline V and J ends were trimmed by 1 base and 7 bases, with 13 bases remaining between them. The germline V gene has CDR1 SGHRS and CDR2 YFSETQ. This CDR3 region has 14 residues. The CDR3 bases are TGCGCCAGCAGCTTGCTTGGGGCAGCCAATACGCAGTATTTT. Its protein product is CASSLLGAANTQYF.